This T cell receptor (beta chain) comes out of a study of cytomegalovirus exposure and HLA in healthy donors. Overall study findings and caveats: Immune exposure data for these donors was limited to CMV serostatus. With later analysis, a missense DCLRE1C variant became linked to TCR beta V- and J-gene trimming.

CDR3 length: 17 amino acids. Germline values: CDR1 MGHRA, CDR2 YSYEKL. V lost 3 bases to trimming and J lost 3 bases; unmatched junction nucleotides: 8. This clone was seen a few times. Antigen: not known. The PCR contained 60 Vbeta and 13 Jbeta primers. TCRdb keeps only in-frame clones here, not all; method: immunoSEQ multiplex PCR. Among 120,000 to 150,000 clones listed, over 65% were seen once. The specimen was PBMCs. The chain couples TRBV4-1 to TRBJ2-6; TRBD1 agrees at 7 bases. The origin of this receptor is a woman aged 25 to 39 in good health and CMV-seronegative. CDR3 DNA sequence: TGCGCCAGCAGCCATTCCGAGGGGGCGGGTGGGGCCAACGTCCTGACTTTC. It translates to CASSHSEGAGGANVLTF.